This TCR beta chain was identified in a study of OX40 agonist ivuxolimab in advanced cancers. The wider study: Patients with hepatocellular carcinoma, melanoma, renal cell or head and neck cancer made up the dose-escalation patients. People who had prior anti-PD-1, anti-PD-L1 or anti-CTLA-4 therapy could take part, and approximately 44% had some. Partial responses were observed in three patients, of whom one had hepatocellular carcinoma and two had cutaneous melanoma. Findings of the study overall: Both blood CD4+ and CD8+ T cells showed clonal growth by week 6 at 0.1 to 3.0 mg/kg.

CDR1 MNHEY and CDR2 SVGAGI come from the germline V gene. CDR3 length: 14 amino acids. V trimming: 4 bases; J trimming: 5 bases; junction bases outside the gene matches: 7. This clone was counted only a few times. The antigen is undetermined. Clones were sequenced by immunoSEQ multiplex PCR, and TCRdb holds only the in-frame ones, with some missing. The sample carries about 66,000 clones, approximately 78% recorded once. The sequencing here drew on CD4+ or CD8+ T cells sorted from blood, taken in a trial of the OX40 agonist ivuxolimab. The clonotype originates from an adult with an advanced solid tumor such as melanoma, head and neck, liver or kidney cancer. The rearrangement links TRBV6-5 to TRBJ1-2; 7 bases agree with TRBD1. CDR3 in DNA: TGTGCCAGCAGTTTTGGGGGACAGCCGTATGGCTACACCTTC. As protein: CASSFGGQPYGYTF.